This T cell receptor beta chain is drawn from a study of blood T cell repertoires in COVID-19. The CDR3 totals 14 residues. The germline V gene encodes CDR1 SGHAT and CDR2 FQNNGV. V lost 1 base to trimming and J lost 6 bases; unmatched junction nucleotides: 1. In the authors' methods: Counts of nucleated cells, estimated from reference gene primer amplification, were obtained. TCRdb's table, derived via immunoSEQ multiplex PCR, lists solely in-frame clones and lacks some. V and J calls and clone size are as listed in that table; D and trimming were resolved from the DNA. The sample records tens of thousands of clones, roughly nine tenths being singletons. This clone was seen only once.

The TCR comes from a man at least 80 years old with acute or convalescent COVID-19. The sequencing input was peripheral blood. V is TRBV11-2 and J is TRBJ2-1, with 9 bases identical to TRBD2. In DNA form, the CDR3 reads TGTGCCAGCAGCTTAGGCGGGAGGGTCAATGAGCAGTTCTTC. Translated: CASSLGGRVNEQFF.